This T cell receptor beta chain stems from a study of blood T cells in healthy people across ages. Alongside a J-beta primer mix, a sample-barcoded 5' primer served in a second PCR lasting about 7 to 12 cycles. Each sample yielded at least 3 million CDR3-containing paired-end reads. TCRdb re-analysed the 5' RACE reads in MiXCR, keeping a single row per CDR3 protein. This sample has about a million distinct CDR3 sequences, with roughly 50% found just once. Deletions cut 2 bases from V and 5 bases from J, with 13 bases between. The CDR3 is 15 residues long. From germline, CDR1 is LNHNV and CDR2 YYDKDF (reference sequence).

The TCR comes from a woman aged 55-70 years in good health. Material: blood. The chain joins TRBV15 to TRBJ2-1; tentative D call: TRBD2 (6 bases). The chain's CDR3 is CATSRSPIADNEQFF. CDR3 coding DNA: TGTGCCACCAGCAGATCACCAATAGCGGACAATGAGCAGTTCTTC. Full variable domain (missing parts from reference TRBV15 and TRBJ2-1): DAMVIQNPRYQVTQFGKPVTLSCSQTLNHNVMYWYQQKSSQAPKLLFHYYDKDFNNEADTPDNFQSRRPNTSFCFLDIRSPGLGDTAMYLCATSRSPIADNEQFFGPGTRLTVL.